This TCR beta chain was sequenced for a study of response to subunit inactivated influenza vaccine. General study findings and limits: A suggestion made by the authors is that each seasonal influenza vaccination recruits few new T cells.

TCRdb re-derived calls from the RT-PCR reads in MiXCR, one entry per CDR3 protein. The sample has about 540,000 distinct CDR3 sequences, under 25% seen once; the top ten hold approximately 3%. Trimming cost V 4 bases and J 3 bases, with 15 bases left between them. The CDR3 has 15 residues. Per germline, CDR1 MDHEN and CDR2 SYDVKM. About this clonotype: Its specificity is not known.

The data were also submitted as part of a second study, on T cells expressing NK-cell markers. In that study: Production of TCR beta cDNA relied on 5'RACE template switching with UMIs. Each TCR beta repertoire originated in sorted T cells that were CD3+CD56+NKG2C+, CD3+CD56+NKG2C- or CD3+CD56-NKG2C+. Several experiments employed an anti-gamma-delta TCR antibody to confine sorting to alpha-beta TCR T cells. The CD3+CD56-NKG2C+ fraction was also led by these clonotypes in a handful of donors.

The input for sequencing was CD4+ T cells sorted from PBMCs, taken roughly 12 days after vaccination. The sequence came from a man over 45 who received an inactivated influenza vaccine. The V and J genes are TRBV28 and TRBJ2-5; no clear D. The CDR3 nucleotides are TGTGCCAGCAGTTCGTATAGTCTGGGGAAAGAGACCCAGTACTTC. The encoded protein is CASSSYSLGKETQYF.